A selection of T cell receptor beta chains follows, all from one sample in a study of blood T cell repertoires in COVID-19. The repertoire was sequenced with immunoSEQ multiplex PCR; TCRdb's copy has only in-frame clones and lacks some. Of roughly 260,000 clones in the sample, less than 90% are singletons; the top ten hold over 4%. Sequencing used peripheral blood. The receptors originated from a man aged 60-69 years who had recovered from COVID-19. CDR3s include the opening cysteine and the closing phenylalanine or tryptophan. A D gene is named only where the DNA matches it firmly. Expanded clones are given a class, and other clones once, few, many or no size at all.

TRBV6-2/TRBV6-3,NA,NA,TRBJ2-5,TGTGCCAGCAGTTACCGAGTACAGATCGAGACCCAGTACTTC,CASSYRVQIETQYF
TRBV5-1,TRBD1,NA,TRBJ2-3,TGCGCCAGCAGGTCGGGACAGACCACAGATACGCAGTATTTT,CASRSGQTTDTQYF
TRBV27,TRBD1,NA,TRBJ1-5,TGTGCCAGCAGTCTAGGGACAGGGAACAATCAGCCCCAGCATTTT,CASSLGTGNNQPQHF
TRBV5-1,NA,NA,TRBJ2-2,TGCGCCAGCAGCTTTAGAGAGACCGGGGAGCTGTTTTTT,CASSFRETGELFF
TRBV23-1,NA,NA,TRBJ1-2,TGCGCCAGCAGTCAAATTGGCCCCGGAGGGGGCTACACCTTC,CASSQIGPGGGYTF
TRBV7-3,NA,NA,TRBJ2-3,TGTGCCAGCAGCTTAGTGGCGGGAAGGGGAGATACGCAGTATTTT,CASSLVAGRGDTQYF
TRBV28,TRBD1,once,TRBJ1-2,TGTGCCAGCACCTCCACCGACAGGGGGTTTTTCCTTGAGGGCTACACCTTC,CASTSTDRGFFLEGYTF
TRBV6-2/TRBV6-3,NA,NA,TRBJ2-7,TGTGCCAGCAGTTACGGCAGGGGATCACACGAGCAGTACTTC,CASSYGRGSHEQYF
TRBV15,TRBD1,NA,TRBJ2-7,TGTGCCACCAGACAGGACGGGACAGGGGTTAGCACGAGGTTGGAGCAGTACTTC,CATRQDGTGVSTRLEQYF
TRBV7-2,NA,NA,TRBJ1-3,TGTGCCAGCAGCCCCGCCCTACTAAACACCATATATTTT,CASSPALLNTIYF
TRBV9,TRBD2,NA,TRBJ2-2,TGTGCCAGCAGCGTCCCCCGGGGAGGGAAGGGGACCGGGGAGCTGTTTTTT,CASSVPRGGKGTGELFF
TRBV19,NA,once,TRBJ2-1,TGTGCCAGCCGGTTCGACGGGATGCTAAAAGACAATGAGCAGTTCTTC,CASRFDGMLKDNEQFF
TRBV5-4,TRBD2,NA,TRBJ2-3,TGTGCCAGCAGCCCCCCAGGGACTAGCGGGGTAACAGATACGCAGTATTTT,CASSPPGTSGVTDTQYF
TRBV6-2/TRBV6-3,NA,NA,TRBJ1-1,TGTGCCAGCAGCCACGGGGGGAACACTGAAGCTTTCTTT,CASSHGGNTEAFF
TRBV3-1/TRBV3-2,TRBD2,once,TRBJ2-3,TGTGCCAGCAGCCTATATGGACTAGCGGGGGGACGAGATACGCAGTATTTT,CASSLYGLAGGRDTQYF
TRBV6-2/TRBV6-3,TRBD1,NA,TRBJ1-1,TGTGCCAGCAGTTATTCGGCCGCGACAGGGGGCATCACTGAAGCTTTCTTT,CASSYSAATGGITEAFF
TRBV7-2,NA,NA,TRBJ2-5,TGTGCCAGCAGCCTCGGATCCAGGGAGACCCAGTACTTC,CASSLGSRETQYF
TRBV12-3/TRBV12-4,NA,NA,TRBJ2-7,TGTGCCAGCAGTCAGGGAAGGGCCCACGAGCAGTACTTC,CASSQGRAHEQYF
TRBV4-2,NA,NA,TRBJ2-7,TGTGCCAGCAGCCCGACCGAGACAGCCCCCCTCGAGCAGTACTTC,CASSPTETAPLEQYF
TRBV18,TRBD1,NA,TRBJ1-1,TGTGCCAGCTCACCAATTGGGACAGGGCTGCACACTGAAGCTTTCTTT,CASSPIGTGLHTEAFF
TRBV4-2,NA,NA,TRBJ1-1,TGTGCCAGCAGCCAAGATGGTATGACACGGAACACTGAAGCTTTCTTT,CASSQDGMTRNTEAFF
TRBV18,NA,many,TRBJ1-5,TGTGCCAGCTCACCAATAGGGGTTGGCAATCAGCCCCAGCATTTT,CASSPIGVGNQPQHF
TRBV6-6,TRBD1,NA,TRBJ1-4,TGTGCCAGCAGTTACTCGGGACAGGCAGTGGAAAAACTGTTTTTT,CASSYSGQAVEKLFF
TRBV2,TRBD2,NA,TRBJ2-5,TGTGCCAGCATGGGACTACAATACCAAGAGACCCAGTACTTC,CASMGLQYQETQYF
TRBV24-1,NA,NA,TRBJ2-1,TGTGCCACCAGCAAAAGACAGGTTGGGGACAATGAGCAGTTCTTC,CATSKRQVGDNEQFF
TRBV5-4,TRBD2,few,TRBJ2-1,TGTGCCAGCAGCCGGGGACTAGCCCATGAGCAGTTCTTC,CASSRGLAHEQFF
TRBV7-2,TRBD1,NA,TRBJ2-2,TGTGCCAGCAGCTTAAACAGGGGCACCGGGGAGCTGTTTTTT,CASSLNRGTGELFF
TRBV4-1,TRBD1,NA,TRBJ1-1,TGCGCCAGCAGCCAACCTCGGACAGGGCCAACGAGCAATATCGCTGAAGCTTTCTTT,CASSQPRTGPTSNIAEAFF
TRBV14,NA,few,TRBJ1-6,TGTGCCAGCAGCCAAAGCCGCTTGAGCTCCTATAATTCACCCCTCCACTTT,CASSQSRLSSYNSPLHF
TRBV9,NA,NA,TRBJ2-2,TGTGCCAGCAGCCTAAGTCCAATCGGGGGGCTGGCCGGGGAGCTGTTTTTT,CASSLSPIGGLAGELFF
TRBV19,TRBD2,NA,TRBJ2-3,TGTGCCAGTAGTGCGTCTAGCGGTAGTAGCACAGATACGCAGTATTTT,CASSASSGSSTDTQYF